These 27 T cell receptor beta chains were all obtained from the same sample, sequenced in a study of T cell repertoires in cytomegalovirus infection. Via MiXCR, TCRdb re-called the reads, giving one row per CDR3 protein. This table has fewer than 1,000,000 distinct CDR3 sequences, approximately 32% appearing once. Antigens for these TCRs are unknown. Sequenced material: cultured CD8+ T cells from PBMCs, taken from culture after CMV antigen stimulation. The receptor source for this set is a human donor in good health (CMV status not recorded). Some clones in this sample may be carry-over from other donors' samples.

The chain uses TRBV7-9 and TRBJ1-2; D is ambiguous. Germline V gene lookup returns CDR1 SEHNR and CDR2 FQNEAQ (reference sequence). This CDR3 comprises 12 residues. Trimming removed 3 bases at V and 3 bases at J, with 5 bases between. In DNA, the CDR3 is TGTGCCAGCAGCTTTGCTGACTATGGCTACACCTTC. Its translation: CASSFADYGYTF.

This clonotype turned up a few times. The V and J genes are TRBV7-9 and TRBJ2-1, with D possibly matching TRBD1 (5 bases). Trimming removed 10 bases from V and 9 bases from J, with 13 bases in between. CDR1 and CDR2 (germline): SEHNR, FQNEAQ (reference sequence). The CDR3 totals 11 residues. CDR3 amino acids: CATEQVLEQFF. The CDR3 coding sequence is TGTGCCACCGAACAGGTCCTTGAGCAGTTCTTC.

This clonotype was recorded many times. This chain uses TRBV12-3 or TRBV12-4 with TRBJ2-7; 12 nucleotides line up with TRBD2. CDR3 size: 16 residues. The V gene end was trimmed by 6 bases and the J gene end by 5 bases; junction bases not matched to a gene: 11. For the CDR3, the DNA is TGTGCCAGCAGCTCCCCCTCTAGCGGGGGGGCCGACGAGCAGTACTTC. It codes for CASSSPSSGGADEQYF.

This rearrangement joins TRBV18 to TRBJ2-1; TRBD2 matches at 10 bases. Germline values: CDR1 KGHSH, CDR2 LQKENI. Germline trimming cut 3 bases from V and 7 bases from J; bases unmatched to any gene: 12. The CDR3 contains 17 residues. The CDR3 loop reads CASSPLFTSGAGNEQFF. CDR3 DNA sequence: TGTGCCAGCTCACCTCTCTTTACTAGCGGGGCTGGGAATGAGCAGTTCTTC.

V and J are TRBV7-1 and TRBJ2-7, with TRBD1 matching over 8 bases. TRBV7-1 is given ORF status, its function remaining uncertain. CDR3 length: 14 residues. Trimming cost V 7 bases and J 2 bases; bases outside gene matches: 7. CDR3 sequence reads: CASIPSQGAYEQYF. The CDR3 DNA follows: TGTGCCAGCATCCCATCACAGGGGGCCTACGAGCAGTACTTC.

The chain recombines TRBV10-3 with TRBJ1-5, with a possible D match to TRBD1 (5 bases). Looked up from germline, CDR1 is ENHRY and CDR2 is SYGVKD. The CDR3 runs 16 residues. V was clipped by 0 bases and J by 3 bases, with 12 bases between them. CDR3 coding DNA: TGTGCCATCAGTGAGTCGGGGGTAAAGACCAATCAGCCCCAGCATTTT. It yields the protein CAISESGVKTNQPQHF.

This rearrangement joins TRBV5-1 to TRBJ1-1; D ambiguous. The CDR3 covers 13 residues. Per the germline V gene, CDR1 is SGHRS and CDR2 is YFSETQ. The germline V and J ends were trimmed by 3 bases and 4 bases, with 10 bases remaining between them. CDR3 in amino acids: CASSWDEVTEAFF. CDR3 bases: TGCGCCAGCAGCTGGGATGAAGTCACTGAAGCTTTCTTT. Full variable domain (rest looked up from reference TRBV5-1 and TRBJ1-1): KAGVTQTPRYLIKTRGQQVTLSCSPISGHRSVSWYQQTPGQGLQFLFEYFSETQRNKGNFPGRFSGRQFSNSRSEMNVSTLELGDSALYLCASSWDEVTEAFFGQGTRLTVV.

This clonotype has ten or more counts. The chain has TRBV7-6 and TRBJ2-7; 8 nucleotides agree with TRBD1. Germline loops: CDR1 SGHVS, CDR2 FNYEAQ. Trimming at V came to 1 base and at J to 3 bases, leaving 5 bases not matched to a gene. CDR3 size: 15 residues. CDR3 in amino acids: CASSLGPGGNYEQYV. The CDR3 bases are TGTGCCAGCAGCTTAGGTCCAGGGGGCAACTACGAGCAGTACGTC.

The chain links TRBV2 to TRBJ1-2; 11 bases agree with TRBD1. The germline gives CDR1 SNHLY, CDR2 FYNNEI. J lost 5 bases, V lost 9 bases, and 8 bases had no gene match. This CDR3 is 14 amino acids long. The CDR3 nucleotides read TGTGCCAGAGAGGGACAGGGGGGCCCTTATGGCTACACCTTC. This translates into CAREGQGGPYGYTF.

The rearrangement joins TRBV5-1 to TRBJ1-1, with D possibly TRBD1 on 5 matching bases. The CDR3 contains 19 residues. The germline V gene has CDR1 SGHRS and CDR2 YFSETQ. V lost 0 bases to trimming and J lost 0 bases, with 21 bases between them. CDR3 coding DNA: TGCGCCAGCAGCTTGGAAATCTCAGGCACGGGACTTATGAACACTGAAGCTTTCTTT. This encodes CASSLEISGTGLMNTEAFF.

This clonotype was seen a handful of times. J is TRBJ1-1 and V is TRBV6-5, with D unresolved. CDR3 length: 16 amino acids. The germline V gene encodes CDR1 MNHEY and CDR2 SVGAGI. V was pared by 6 bases and J by 6 bases, with 23 bases between. Here the CDR3 DNA reads TGTGCCAGCAGGGCGGGGATTCGGGGATCGGTGCCTGAAGCTTTCTTT. Encoded protein: CASRAGIRGSVPEAFF.

This chain uses TRBV28 with TRBJ1-6, with TRBD1 matching 7 bases. Germline assignment: CDR1 MDHEN and CDR2 SYDVKM. The J segment lost 8 bases and the V segment lost 6 bases, leaving 19 bases of the junction unmatched. This CDR3 comprises 18 residues. The CDR3 DNA is TGTGCCAGCAGCTATTCCGTGACAGGGTATGCGTCTGATTCACCCCTCCACTTT. This sequence encodes CASSYSVTGYASDSPLHF.

This chain links TRBV24-1 with TRBJ1-6, with TRBD1 matching 9 bases. V gave up 1 base and J gave up 0 bases; unmatched junction bases: 12. The CDR3 runs 21 residues. Germline V gene data show CDR1 as KGHDR and CDR2 as SFDVKD. The CDR3 bases are TGTGCCACCAGTGATTTAACAGGGGGCTTCTTACTGAGCTCCTATAATTCACCCCTCCACTTT. As protein: CATSDLTGGFLLSSYNSPLHF.

The rearrangement joins TRBV20-1 to TRBJ1-6, with 9 bases that match TRBD1. Germline CDR1 reads DFQATT; CDR2 reads SNEGSKA (reference sequence). The CDR3 covers 15 residues. The junction had 9 bases not matched to a gene; V was cut back by 5 bases and J by 7 bases. Written as DNA, the CDR3 is TGCAGTGCTTACCCAGCGGGACAGGGAAATTCACCCCTCCACTTT. Protein product: CSAYPAGQGNSPLHF.

J is TRBJ2-7 and V is TRBV6-6; D remains ambiguous. Germline CDR1 reads MNHNY; CDR2 reads SVGAGI (reference sequence). V lost 2 bases to trimming and J lost 7 bases, with 9 bases between them. The CDR3 is made up of 12 amino acids. DNA for the CDR3: TGTGCCAGCAGTTACAGGGCTAGGGAGCAGTACTTC. It encodes CASSYRAREQYF.

V gene TRBV7-6 combines with J gene TRBJ2-2; the D gene is possibly TRBD1 (6 bases). With 5 bases removed from V and 7 bases from J, the gap between germline ends came to 26 bases. Germline V gene data show CDR1 as SGHVS and CDR2 as FNYEAQ. The CDR3 sequence is 18 residues long. In nucleotides, the CDR3 is TGTGCCAGCAGCGTTCCCCCCGGTGACAGGAAGAGGAACGGGGAGCTGTTTTTT. It codes for CASSVPPGDRKRNGELFF.

In regard to this clonotype: This may arise from a read error, as a much more abundant clone is one base away. The chain carries TRBV7-6 and TRBJ2-3; D might be TRBD1 or TRBD2, each matching 5 bases. From germline, CDR1 is SGHVS and CDR2 FNYEAQ. The V end was cut by 3 bases, the J end by 2 bases, with 12 bases between. There are 15 residues in the CDR3. CDR3 coding DNA: TGTGCCAGCAGCTTTTCGACGGGGCCCACAGATACGCAGTATTTT. Translated: CASSFSTGPTDTQYF.

The chain links TRBV7-9 to TRBJ1-5; D uncertain. The germline gives CDR1 SEHNR, CDR2 FQNEAQ (reference sequence). This CDR3 comprises 16 residues. Trimming took 0 bases from V and 3 from J, leaving 12 bases between them. CDR3 nucleotide sequence: TGTGCCAGCAGCTTAGCGGGGAGGCGGTCCAATCAGCCCCAGCATTTT. Translation gives CASSLAGRRSNQPQHF.

V and J are TRBV11-1 and TRBJ2-3; tentative D call: TRBD2 (5 bases). CDR3 length: 16 residues. V gave up 5 bases and J gave up 2 bases, with 17 bases separating them. Looked up from germline, CDR1 is SGHAT and CDR2 is FQDESV (reference sequence). The CDR3 is CASSISASDPTDTQYF. In DNA, the CDR3 is TGTGCCAGCAGCATTAGCGCCTCAGACCCCACAGATACGCAGTATTTT.

This rearrangement joins TRBV6-2 or TRBV6-3 to TRBJ2-2; 14 nucleotides align to TRBD2. CDR1 and CDR2 (germline): MNHEY, SVGEGT. This CDR3 region has 19 residues. V shed 8 bases, J shed 0 bases, and the junction held 11 bases outside the gene matches. The DNA for the CDR3 is TGTGCCAGCCTGGGGTTACCGGGACTAGCGGGGGCGAACACCGGGGAGCTGTTTTTT. It is translated as CASLGLPGLAGANTGELFF.

This clonotype turned up a few times. V is TRBV28 and J is TRBJ1-2, with D possibly TRBD1 on 6 matching bases. CDR3 size: 14 residues. Trimming pared 2 bases from V and 9 bases from J, leaving 16 bases between. Germline V lookup: CDR1 MDHEN, CDR2 SYDVKM. The CDR3 loop reads CASSLQQGAFSYTF. The DNA of the CDR3 is TGTGCCAGCAGTTTACAACAGGGTGCCTTTAGCTACACCTTC.

This chain connects TRBV7-3 to TRBJ1-4; the D gene is possibly TRBD1 (5 bases). V gave up 5 bases and J gave up 5 bases, with 27 bases separating them. Looked up from germline, CDR1 is SGHTA and CDR2 is FQGTGA. The CDR3 is made up of 19 amino acids. The CDR3 DNA reads TGTGCCAGCAGCGGAATTTCACAGGCCCCTCTCGGGACCAATGAAAAACTGTTTTTT. Its protein is CASSGISQAPLGTNEKLFF.

Here the CDR3 reads CASSYPTDYEQYF. CDR3 sequence (DNA): TGTGCCAGCAGCTACCCAACAGACTACGAGCAGTACTTC. The V and J genes are TRBV7-8 and TRBJ2-7, with D uncertain. The germline V gene has CDR1 SGHVS and CDR2 FQNEAQ. V was clipped by 4 bases and J by 3 bases, with 10 bases between them. The CDR3 has 13 residues.

The chain couples TRBV7-6 to TRBJ2-4, with 11 bases aligning to TRBD1. The CDR3 runs 17 residues. Germline lookup yields CDR1 SGHVS and CDR2 FNYEAQ. Trimming removed 4 bases from V and 1 base from J; junction bases left unmatched: 6. CDR3 protein: CASSSWTGGRAKNIQYF. The CDR3 nucleotides are TGTGCCAGCAGCTCCTGGACAGGGGGCCGGGCCAAAAACATTCAGTACTTC. Using reference TRBV7-6 and TRBJ2-4 for the parts outside the CDR3, the full variable domain is GAGVSQSPRYKVTKRGQDVALRCDPISGHVSLYWYRQALGQGPEFLTYFNYEAQQDKSGLPNDRFSAERPEGSISTLTIQRTEQRDSAMYRCASSSWTGGRAKNIQYFGAGTRLSVL.

In this sample, this clonotype turned up a few times. The chain combines TRBV12-3 or TRBV12-4 with TRBJ1-6; D is possibly TRBD1 (5 bases). With 7 bases removed from V and 7 bases from J, the gap between germline ends came to 14 bases. The CDR3 covers 14 residues. The DNA for the CDR3 is TGTGCCAGCACCTATTCTGGGGGGAATTCACCCCTCCACTTT. It codes for CASTYSGGNSPLHF.

This clonotype was found a few times. The chain carries TRBV27 and TRBJ2-5; D tentatively reads TRBD1 or TRBD2 (5 bases each). Germline loops: CDR1 MNHEY, CDR2 SMNVEV (reference sequence). This CDR3 spans 12 amino acids. The V end lost 4 bases, the J end lost 4 bases, and 7 bases lay between the germline ends. CDR3 amino acids: CASSWDRETQYF. DNA of the CDR3: TGTGCCAGCAGTTGGGACCGAGAGACCCAGTACTTC.

The J gene is TRBJ2-1, the V gene TRBV27; D not resolved. CDR3 size: 15 residues. Trimming pared 3 bases from V and 3 bases from J, leaving 12 bases between. CDR1 is MNHEY, CDR2 SMNVEV, per germline (reference sequence). The CDR3 spells CASSFGQYNYNEQFF. In DNA form, the CDR3 reads TGTGCCAGCAGTTTCGGCCAGTACAACTACAATGAGCAGTTCTTC.